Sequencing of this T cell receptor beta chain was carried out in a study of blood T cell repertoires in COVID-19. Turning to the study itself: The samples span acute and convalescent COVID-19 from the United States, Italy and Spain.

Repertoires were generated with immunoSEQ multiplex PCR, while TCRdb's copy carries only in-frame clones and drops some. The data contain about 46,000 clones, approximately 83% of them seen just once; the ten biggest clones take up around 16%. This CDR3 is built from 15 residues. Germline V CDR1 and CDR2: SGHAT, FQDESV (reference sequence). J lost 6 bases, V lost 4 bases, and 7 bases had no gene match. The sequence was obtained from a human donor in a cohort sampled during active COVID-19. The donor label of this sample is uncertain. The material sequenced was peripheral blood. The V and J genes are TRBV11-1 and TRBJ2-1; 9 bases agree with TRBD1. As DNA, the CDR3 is TGTGCCAGCAGCTCGGGACAGGGAAGAACCAATGAGCAGTTCTTC. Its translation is CASSSGQGRTNEQFF.